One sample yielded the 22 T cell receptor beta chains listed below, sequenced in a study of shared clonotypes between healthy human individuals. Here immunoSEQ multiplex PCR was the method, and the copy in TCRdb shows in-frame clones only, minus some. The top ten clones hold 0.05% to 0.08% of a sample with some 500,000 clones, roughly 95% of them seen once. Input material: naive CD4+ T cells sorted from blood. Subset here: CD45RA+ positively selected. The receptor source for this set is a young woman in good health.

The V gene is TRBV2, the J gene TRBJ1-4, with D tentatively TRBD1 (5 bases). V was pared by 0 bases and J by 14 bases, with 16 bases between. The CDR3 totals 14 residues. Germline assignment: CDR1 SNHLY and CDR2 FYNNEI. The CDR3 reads CASSEALAVRGLFF. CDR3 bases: TGTGCCAGCAGTGAAGCGCTTGCCGTCCGGGGGCTGTTTTTT.

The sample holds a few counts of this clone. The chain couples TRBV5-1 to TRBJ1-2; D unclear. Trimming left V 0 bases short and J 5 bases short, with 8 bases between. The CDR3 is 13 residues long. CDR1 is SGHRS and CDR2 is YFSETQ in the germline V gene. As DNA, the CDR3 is TGCGCCAGCAGCTTGGATCAGGCGTATGGCTACACCTTC. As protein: CASSLDQAYGYTF. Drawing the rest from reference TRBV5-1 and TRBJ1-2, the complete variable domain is KAGVTQTPRYLIKTRGQQVTLSCSPISGHRSVSWYQQTPGQGLQFLFEYFSETQRNKGNFPGRFSGRQFSNSRSEMNVSTLELGDSALYLCASSLDQAYGYTFGSGTRLTVV.

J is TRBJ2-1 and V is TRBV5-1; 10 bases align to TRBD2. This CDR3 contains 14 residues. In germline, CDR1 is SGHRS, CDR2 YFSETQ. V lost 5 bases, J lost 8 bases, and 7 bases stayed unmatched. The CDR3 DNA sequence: TGCGCCAGCAGACCAGCTAGCGGGAGACATGAGCAGTTCTTC. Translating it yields CASRPASGRHEQFF.

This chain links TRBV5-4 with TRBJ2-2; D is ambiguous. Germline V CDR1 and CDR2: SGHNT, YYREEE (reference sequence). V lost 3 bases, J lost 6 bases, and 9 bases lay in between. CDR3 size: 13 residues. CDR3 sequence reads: CASSYAEAGELFF. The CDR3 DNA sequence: TGTGCCAGCAGCTACGCTGAGGCCGGGGAGCTGTTTTTT. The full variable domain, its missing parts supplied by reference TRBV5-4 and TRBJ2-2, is ETGVTQSPTHLIKTRGQQVTLRCSSQSGHNTVSWYQQALGQGPQFIFQYYREEENGRGNFPPRFSGLQFPNYSSELNVNALELDDSALYLCASSYAEAGELFFGEGSRLTVL.

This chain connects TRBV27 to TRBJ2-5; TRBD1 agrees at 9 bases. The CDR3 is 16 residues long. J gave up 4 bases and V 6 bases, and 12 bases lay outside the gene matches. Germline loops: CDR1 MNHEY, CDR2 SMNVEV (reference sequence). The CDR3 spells CASSPQKPGQGETQYF. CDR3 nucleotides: TGTGCCAGCAGCCCTCAAAAGCCGGGACAGGGAGAGACCCAGTACTTC.

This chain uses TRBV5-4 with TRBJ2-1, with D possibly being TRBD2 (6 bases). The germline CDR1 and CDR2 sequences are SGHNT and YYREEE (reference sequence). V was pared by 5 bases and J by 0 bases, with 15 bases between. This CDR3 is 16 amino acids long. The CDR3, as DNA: TGTGCCAGCAGTCTCAGCGGGCCCTCCTCCTACAATGAGCAGTTCTTC. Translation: CASSLSGPSSYNEQFF.

CDR3 DNA sequence: TGTGCCAGCAGCTGGCTTAGCGGGAGCGACTCCTACAATGAGCAGTTCTTC. It encodes CASSWLSGSDSYNEQFF. This chain joins TRBV5-4 and TRBJ2-1, with 9 bases lining up with TRBD2. V lost 3 bases to trimming and J lost 0 bases; unmatched junction nucleotides: 7. CDR3 length equals 17 residues. CDR1 is SGHNT and CDR2 is YYREEE in the germline V gene (reference sequence).

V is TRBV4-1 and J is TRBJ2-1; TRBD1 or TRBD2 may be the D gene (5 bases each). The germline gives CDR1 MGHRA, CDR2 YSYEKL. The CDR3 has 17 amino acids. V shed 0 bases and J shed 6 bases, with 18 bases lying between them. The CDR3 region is CASSQEPMQARGNEQFF. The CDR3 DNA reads TGCGCCAGCAGCCAAGAACCCATGCAGGCGAGGGGCAATGAGCAGTTCTTC.

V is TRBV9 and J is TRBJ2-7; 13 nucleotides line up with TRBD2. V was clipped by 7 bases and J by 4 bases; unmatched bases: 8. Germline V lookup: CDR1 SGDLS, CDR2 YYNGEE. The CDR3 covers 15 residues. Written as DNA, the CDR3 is TGTGCCAGCTCCCCCCAGACTAGCGGGAGGTACGAGCAGTACTTC. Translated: CASSPQTSGRYEQYF.

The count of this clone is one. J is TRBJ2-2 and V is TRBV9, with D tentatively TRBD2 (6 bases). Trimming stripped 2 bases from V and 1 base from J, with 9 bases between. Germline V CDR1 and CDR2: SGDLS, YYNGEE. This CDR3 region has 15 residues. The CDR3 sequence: CASSVGGMNTGELFF. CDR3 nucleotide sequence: TGTGCCAGCAGCGTTGGCGGGATGAACACCGGGGAGCTGTTTTTT.

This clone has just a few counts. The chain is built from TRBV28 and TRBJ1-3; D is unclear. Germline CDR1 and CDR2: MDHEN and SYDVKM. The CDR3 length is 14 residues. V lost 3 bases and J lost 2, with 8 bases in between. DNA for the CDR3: TGTGCCAGCAGTTTGGGAGAGGCTGGAAACACCATATATTTT. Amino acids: CASSLGEAGNTIYF.

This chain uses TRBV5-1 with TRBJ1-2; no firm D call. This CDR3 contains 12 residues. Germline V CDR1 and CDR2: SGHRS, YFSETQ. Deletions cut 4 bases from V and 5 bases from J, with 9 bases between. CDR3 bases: TGCGCCAGCAGCCTGGACGGTTATGGCTACACCTTC. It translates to CASSLDGYGYTF. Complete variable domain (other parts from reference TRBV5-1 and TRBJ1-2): KAGVTQTPRYLIKTRGQQVTLSCSPISGHRSVSWYQQTPGQGLQFLFEYFSETQRNKGNFPGRFSGRQFSNSRSEMNVSTLELGDSALYLCASSLDGYGYTFGSGTRLTVV.

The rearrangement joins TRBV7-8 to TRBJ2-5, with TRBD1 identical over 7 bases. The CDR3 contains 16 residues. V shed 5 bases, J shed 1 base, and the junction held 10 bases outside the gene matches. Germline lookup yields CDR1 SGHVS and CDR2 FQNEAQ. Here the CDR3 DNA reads TGTGCCAGCAGCCCGAGGCCTAGGGGGCTCCAAGAGACCCAGTACTTC. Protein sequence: CASSPRPRGLQETQYF.

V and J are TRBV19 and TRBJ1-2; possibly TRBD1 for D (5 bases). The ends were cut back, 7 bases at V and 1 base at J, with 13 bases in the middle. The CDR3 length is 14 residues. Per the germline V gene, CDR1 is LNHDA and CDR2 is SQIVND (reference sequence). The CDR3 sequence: CASTRDGINYGYTF. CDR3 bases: TGTGCCAGTACCCGGGACGGGATTAACTATGGCTACACCTTC.

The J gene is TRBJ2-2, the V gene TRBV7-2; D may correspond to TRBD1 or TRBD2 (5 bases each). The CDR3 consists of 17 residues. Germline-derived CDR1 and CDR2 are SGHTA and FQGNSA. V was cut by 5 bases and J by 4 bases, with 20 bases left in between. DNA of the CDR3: TGTGCCAGCAGCCCAGTTGCCTACCCGAGGGGCACCGGGGAGCTGTTTTTT. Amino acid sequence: CASSPVAYPRGTGELFF.

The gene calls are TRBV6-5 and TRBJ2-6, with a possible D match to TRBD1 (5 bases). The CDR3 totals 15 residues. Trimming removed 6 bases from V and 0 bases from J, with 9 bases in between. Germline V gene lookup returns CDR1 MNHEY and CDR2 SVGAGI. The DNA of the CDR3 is TGTGCCAGCAGCCTGGACACCTCTGGGGCCAACGTCCTGACTTTC. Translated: CASSLDTSGANVLTF.

The CDR3 region is CASSQDPTSGAYNEQFF. Written as DNA, the CDR3 is TGTGCCAGCAGCCAAGATCCGACTAGCGGGGCCTACAATGAGCAGTTCTTC. The chain is built from TRBV4-2 and TRBJ2-1; 11 bases agree with TRBD2. This CDR3 has 17 residues. V was pared by 0 bases and J by 2 bases, with 3 bases of the junction left unmatched. The germline V gene has CDR1 LGHNA and CDR2 YNFKEQ.

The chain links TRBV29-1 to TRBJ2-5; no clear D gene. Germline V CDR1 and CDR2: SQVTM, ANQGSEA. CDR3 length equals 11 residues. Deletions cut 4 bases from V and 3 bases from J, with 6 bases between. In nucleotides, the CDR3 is TGCAGCGTTGGAGGAAAAGAGACCCAGTACTTC. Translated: CSVGGKETQYF.

This CDR3 is CASSRRTSPYNEQFF. For the CDR3, the DNA is TGTGCCAGCAGCCGGAGGACTAGCCCCTACAATGAGCAGTTCTTC. This chain uses TRBV5-4 with TRBJ2-1; 8 bases fit TRBD2. CDR3 length: 15 amino acids. Germline CDR1 is SGHNT and CDR2 is YYREEE (reference sequence). J was trimmed by 2 bases and V by 4 bases; bases with no gene match: 5. Supplemented by reference TRBV5-4 and TRBJ2-1, the full variable domain reads ETGVTQSPTHLIKTRGQQVTLRCSSQSGHNTVSWYQQALGQGPQFIFQYYREEENGRGNFPPRFSGLQFPNYSSELNVNALELDDSALYLCASSRRTSPYNEQFFGPGTRLTVL.

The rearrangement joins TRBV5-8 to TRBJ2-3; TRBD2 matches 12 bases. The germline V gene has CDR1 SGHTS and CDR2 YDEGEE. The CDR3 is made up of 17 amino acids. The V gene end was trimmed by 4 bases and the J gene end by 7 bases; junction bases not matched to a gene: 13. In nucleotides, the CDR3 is TGTGCCAGCAGCCTACGGACTAGCGGGACCTACTTATATACGCAGTATTTT. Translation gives CASSLRTSGTYLYTQYF.

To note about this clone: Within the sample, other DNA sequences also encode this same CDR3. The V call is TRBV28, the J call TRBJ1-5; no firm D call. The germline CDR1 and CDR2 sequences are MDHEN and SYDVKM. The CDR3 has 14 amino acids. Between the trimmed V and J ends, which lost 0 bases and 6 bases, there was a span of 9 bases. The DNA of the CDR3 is TGTGCCAGCAGTTTATGGGGTCGGGGTCAGCCCCAGCATTTT. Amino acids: CASSLWGRGQPQHF.

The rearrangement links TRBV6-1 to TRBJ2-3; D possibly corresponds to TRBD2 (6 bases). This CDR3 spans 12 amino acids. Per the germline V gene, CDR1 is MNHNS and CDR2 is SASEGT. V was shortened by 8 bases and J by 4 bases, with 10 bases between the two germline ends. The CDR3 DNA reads TGTGCCAGCGGAGGGAGAGCAGATACGCAGTATTTT. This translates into CASGGRADTQYF.